This T cell receptor beta chain was retrieved from a study of T cells after somatic rescue of genetic block. The table came from immunoSEQ multiplex PCR; TCRdb's copy has only in-frame clones and leaves some out. The sample holds tens of thousands of clones, around 93% seen once. This CDR3 comprises 14 residues. The V end was cut by 0 bases, the J end by 5 bases, with 11 bases between. CDR1 and CDR2 (germline): SGHRS, YFSETQ. Sequencing input: peripheral blood mononuclear cells (PBMCs). This clonotype originated in a man aged 35 to 55. J is TRBJ1-1 and V is TRBV5-1; the D gene is possibly TRBD1 (6 bases). The CDR3 protein is CASSLVVGGTEAFF. CDR3 DNA sequence: TGCGCCAGCAGCTTGGTCGTAGGGGGTACTGAAGCTTTCTTT.